What follows describes a single T cell receptor beta chain. The CDR3 runs to 13 residues. Germline CDR1 and CDR2: SEHNR and FQNEAQ (reference sequence). V lost 5 bases to trimming and J lost 3 bases, with 10 bases between them. The sample is drawn from a study of blood T cell repertoires in COVID-19. As for the study in general: Material from acute and convalescent COVID-19 was sourced from the United States, Italy and Spain.

Data came from immunoSEQ multiplex PCR; TCRdb stores just in-frame clones and leaves some out. The sample comprises hundreds of thousands of clones, roughly 80% of which are singletons, and more than 4% rests with the top ten. Participants' reported clinical history set cohort assignment. The receptor comes from a man aged 35 to 55 who had been exposed to COVID-19. The sequenced sample was PBMCs or T cells enriched from blood (not recorded which). The rearrangement uses TRBV7-9 and TRBJ1-2; the D gene is possibly TRBD1 (6 bases). CDR3 nucleotides: TGTGCCAGCAGCGTCAACAGGGACTATGGCTACACCTTC. This encodes CASSVNRDYGYTF.